In this sample, the clone carrying this T cell receptor (beta chain) turned up once. CDR3 size: 14 residues. V was pared by 3 bases and J by 1 base, with 9 bases between. Germline V gene sequence: CDR1 LNHDA, CDR2 SQIVND (reference sequence). These data are taken from a study of blood T cell repertoires in COVID-19. Study-level background: Donors in the United States, Italy and Spain gave samples during acute or convalescent COVID-19. In each case, the material was cDNA or gDNA derived from T cells, B-cell-depleted T cells, or PBMCs.

The authors' processing: Counts of nucleated cells, estimated from reference gene primer amplification, were obtained. Data came from immunoSEQ multiplex PCR; TCRdb stores just in-frame clones and leaves some out. V and J calls and clone size are copied from that table; D and trimming were computed from the DNA. Counted here are 130,000 or so clones, around 87% occurring once; the ten biggest clones make up approximately 8.1%. Sequenced input: peripheral blood. The chain employs TRBV19 and TRBJ1-1; no clear D. The clonotype comes from a man between 50 and 59 years old with acute or convalescent COVID-19. CDR3 nucleotide sequence: TGTGCCAGTAGTATCTTCGGCGGGAACACTGAAGCTTTCTTT. It encodes CASSIFGGNTEAFF.